The 29 T cell receptor beta chains below were found in one sample sequenced in a study of CD8 T cells in Susac syndrome. The RNA, 0.5 to 1 ug, was put through reverse transcription using random hexamers. MiXCR was run by TCRdb on the immunoSEQ multiplex PCR reads, yielding one entry per CDR3 protein. The sample holds over 300,000 distinct CDR3 sequences; about 90% are singletons and the top ten take 0.065%. The sequenced material came from CD4+ T cells from PBMCs. Receptor source: a human donor with multiple sclerosis.

The V gene is TRBV7-2, the J gene TRBJ2-5, with D tentatively TRBD1 (6 bases). The CDR3 loop spans 15 amino acids. Trimming removed 0 bases from V and 5 bases from J, with 13 bases in between. Germline V gene sequence: CDR1 SGHTA, CDR2 FQGNSA. The chain's CDR3 is CASSLARTVGETQYF. The CDR3 DNA follows: TGTGCCAGCAGCTTAGCCCGGACAGTGGGGGAGACCCAGTACTTC.

This chain joins TRBV5-1 and TRBJ1-2; possible D gene TRBD1, 5 bases. Trimming removed 5 bases from V and 3 bases from J, with 14 bases in between. The CDR3 covers 14 residues. The germline gives CDR1 SGHRS, CDR2 YFSETQ. The CDR3 DNA sequence: TGCGCCAGCAGGCCTGGCGGCAGGGACTATGGCTACACCTTC. This sequence encodes CASRPGGRDYGYTF.

V usage is TRBV18 and J usage is TRBJ2-2; the match to TRBD2 covers 9 bases. There are 16 residues in the CDR3. Germline-derived CDR1 and CDR2 are KGHSH and LQKENI. V trimming: 1 base; J trimming: 5 bases; junction bases outside the gene matches: 5. The CDR3 sequence is CASSPRRGRATGELFF. The CDR3 DNA reads TGTGCCAGCTCACCACGTCGCGGGAGGGCGACCGGGGAGCTGTTTTTT.

The rearrangement joins TRBV19 to TRBJ2-3; 8 bases are shared with TRBD2. The junction had 6 bases not matched to a gene; V was cut back by 8 bases and J by 2 bases. The CDR3 has 14 amino acids. CDR1 and CDR2 from the germline V gene are LNHDA and SQIVND (reference sequence). CDR3 nucleotides: TGTGCCAGTGTAAGCGGGGGCTACACAGATACGCAGTATTTT. The encoded protein is CASVSGGYTDTQYF. Looking up the rest from reference TRBV19 and TRBJ2-3 gives the full variable domain: DGGITQSPKYLFRKEGQNVTLSCEQNLNHDAMYWYRQDPGQGLRLIYYSQIVNDFQKGDIAEGYSVSREKKESFPLTVTSAQKNPTAFYLCASVSGGYTDTQYFGPGTRLTVL.

The V and J genes are TRBV6-6 and TRBJ2-7; D gene uncertain. V lost 2 bases and J 1 base, leaving 9 bases between the germline ends. Germline CDR1 MNHNY, CDR2 SVGAGI (reference sequence). This CDR3 is 14 amino acids long. The CDR3 spells CASSYADQSYEQYF. CDR3 nucleotide sequence: TGTGCCAGCAGTTACGCCGACCAATCCTACGAGCAGTACTTC.

The CDR3: CASSQDSGGWDTEAFF. For the CDR3, the DNA is TGTGCCAGCAGCCAAGATTCGGGGGGCTGGGACACTGAAGCTTTCTTT. The chain employs TRBV14 and TRBJ1-1, with D possibly matching TRBD1 (6 bases). Trimming stripped 0 bases from V and 3 bases from J, with 14 bases between. This CDR3 is 16 amino acids long. CDR1 and CDR2 from the germline V gene are SGHDN and FVKESK. The whole variable domain, filled in from reference TRBV14 and TRBJ1-1, reads EAGVTQFPSHSVIEKGQTVTLRCDPISGHDNLYWYRRVMGKEIKFLLHFVKESKQDESGMPNNRFLAERTGGTYSTLKVQPAELEDSGVYFCASSQDSGGWDTEAFFGQGTRLTVV.

The chain joins TRBV30 to TRBJ1-2; D remains unclear. The ends were cut back, 4 bases at V and 8 bases at J, with 17 bases in the middle. The CDR3 runs 13 residues. CDR1 GTSNPN and CDR2 SVGIG come from the germline V gene (reference sequence). For the CDR3, the DNA is TGTGCCTGGATGAGGAGGGCAGGTCAAGGCTACACCTTC. It is translated as CAWMRRAGQGYTF.

This chain links TRBV18 with TRBJ1-5; D is uncertain. Germline CDR1 and CDR2: KGHSH and LQKENI. The CDR3 is made up of 14 amino acids. The V end was cut by 3 bases, the J end by 5 bases, with 11 bases between. The CDR3 DNA reads TGTGCCAGCTCACCTCAACACAGCGATCAGCCCCAGCATTTT. Encoded protein: CASSPQHSDQPQHF.

V and J are TRBV29-1 and TRBJ1-2, with D possibly TRBD1 on 5 matching bases. Germline V lookup: CDR1 SQVTM, CDR2 ANQGSEA. The CDR3 length is 15 residues. V gave up 0 bases and J gave up 8 bases, with 19 bases separating them. The CDR3 loop reads CSVEDLGLGGRGYTF. CDR3 DNA: TGCAGCGTTGAAGATTTGGGGCTGGGGGGGAGAGGCTACACCTTC. The complete variable domain, with remaining parts taken from reference TRBV29-1 and TRBJ1-2, reads SAVISQKPSRDICQRGTSLTIQCQVDSQVTMMFWYRQQPGQSLTLIATANQGSEATYESGFVIDKFPISRPNLTFSTLTVSNMSPEDSSIYLCSVEDLGLGGRGYTFGSGTRLTVV.

The rearrangement joins TRBV7-2 to TRBJ2-5, with D perhaps TRBD1 (6 bases). Trimming removed 1 base from V and 4 bases from J, with 13 bases in between. Germline CDR1 reads SGHTA; CDR2 reads FQGNSA. There are 15 residues in the CDR3. For the CDR3, the DNA is TGTGCCAGCAGCTTAGAGAACAGGGTGGGAGAGACCCAGTACTTC. This codes for CASSLENRVGETQYF.

The rearrangement links TRBV3-1 to TRBJ2-3; D call uncertain. This CDR3 contains 16 residues. The V end was cut by 4 bases, the J end by 0 bases, with 14 bases between. The V gene's germline CDR1 is LGHDT and CDR2 YNNKEL (reference sequence). CDR3: CASSPSGHRSTDTQYF. The CDR3 bases are TGTGCCAGCAGCCCATCCGGTCATAGAAGCACAGATACGCAGTATTTT.

This clonotype was observed once. J is TRBJ2-2 and V is TRBV2, with D uncertain. From germline, CDR1 is SNHLY and CDR2 FYNNEI. Trimming left V 6 bases short and J 1 base short, with 0 bases between. This CDR3 contains 11 residues. The CDR3: CASRNTGELFF. The CDR3 bases are TGTGCCAGCAGGAACACCGGGGAGCTGTTTTTT.

J is TRBJ2-5 and V is TRBV2; possibly TRBD2 for D (5 bases). CDR3 length equals 12 residues. Germline V gives CDR1 SNHLY, CDR2 FYNNEI. Trimming left V 11 bases short and J 5 bases short, with 15 bases between. CDR3 nucleotides: TGTGCCGCGGGTCCCCGCAGGGAGACCCAGTACTTC. The encoded protein is CAAGPRRETQYF.

The CDR3 DNA is TGTGCCATCAGTGAATTGAATGAGCAGTTCTTC. Translated: CAISELNEQFF. The chain has TRBV10-3 and TRBJ2-1; D ambiguous. The CDR3 contains 11 residues. Germline V gene lookup returns CDR1 ENHRY and CDR2 SYGVKD. V was cut by 3 bases and J by 7 bases, with 4 bases left in between.

The sample holds one count of this clonotype. This chain uses TRBV5-6 with TRBJ2-3, with 9 bases identical to TRBD2. The junction had 8 bases not matched to a gene; V was cut back by 4 bases and J by 2 bases. The CDR3 loop spans 16 amino acids. The germline V gene encodes CDR1 SGHDT and CDR2 YYEEEE. The chain's CDR3 is CASSPLAGAPTDTQYF. The DNA for the CDR3 is TGTGCCAGCAGCCCTTTAGCGGGGGCCCCCACAGATACGCAGTATTTT.

The chain links TRBV29-1 to TRBJ1-1; 7 positions match TRBD1. The trim removed 0 bases at V and 4 bases at J, leaving 2 bases unmatched. Per germline, CDR1 SQVTM and CDR2 ANQGSEA. The CDR3 totals 13 residues. DNA of the CDR3: TGCAGCGTTGAAGATCGGGACAGCACTGAAGCTTTCTTT. Its protein product is CSVEDRDSTEAFF. The full variable domain, its missing parts supplied by reference TRBV29-1 and TRBJ1-1, is SAVISQKPSRDICQRGTSLTIQCQVDSQVTMMFWYRQQPGQSLTLIATANQGSEATYESGFVIDKFPISRPNLTFSTLTVSNMSPEDSSIYLCSVEDRDSTEAFFGQGTRLTVV.

The chain couples TRBV9 to TRBJ1-2; D uncertain. The V end lost 3 bases, the J end lost 7 bases, and 16 bases lay between the germline ends. In germline, CDR1 is SGDLS, CDR2 YYNGEE. The CDR3 spans 14 residues. CDR3 region: CASSGGRAISGYTF. The CDR3 DNA reads TGTGCCAGCAGCGGAGGTAGGGCGATCAGTGGCTACACCTTC.

This chain links TRBV5-6 with TRBJ2-7; TRBD1 matches 10 bases. Per germline, CDR1 SGHDT and CDR2 YYEEEE. The CDR3 is 14 residues long. Germline trimming cut 3 bases from V and 3 bases from J; bases unmatched to any gene: 3. The CDR3, as DNA: TGTGCCAGCAGCTATGGGACAGGGGACTACGAGCAGTACTTC. Translated, it gives CASSYGTGDYEQYF. The full variable domain, rest sourced from reference TRBV5-6 and TRBJ2-7, is DAGVTQSPTHLIKTRGQQVTLRCSPKSGHDTVSWYQQALGQGPQFIFQYYEEEERQRGNFPDRFSGHQFPNYSSELNVNALLLGDSALYLCASSYGTGDYEQYFGPGTRLTVT.

The genes are TRBV7-6 and TRBJ1-1; possibly TRBD1 for D (5 bases). The CDR3 sequence is 14 residues long. The V gene's germline CDR1 is SGHVS and CDR2 FNYEAQ. V lost 3 bases, J lost 11 bases, and 19 bases lay in between. The CDR3 protein is CASSLGGGGGRAFF. In DNA form, the CDR3 reads TGTGCCAGCAGCTTGGGAGGTGGGGGAGGGAGGGCTTTCTTT.

This rearrangement joins TRBV5-1 to TRBJ2-2; TRBD1 might be the D (7 bases). CDR3 length: 17 amino acids. Trimming took 3 bases from V and 5 from J, leaving 20 bases between them. The germline gives CDR1 SGHRS, CDR2 YFSETQ. The DNA for the CDR3 is TGCGCCAGCAGCTCCTACGATCGACAGGGACTTACCGGGGAGCTGTTTTTT. The encoded protein is CASSSYDRQGLTGELFF.

The V gene is TRBV2, the J gene TRBJ2-5; 7 nucleotides agree with TRBD2. Unmatched junction bases numbered 11, after V lost 5 bases and J lost 5 bases. Looked up from germline, CDR1 is SNHLY and CDR2 is FYNNEI. The CDR3 runs 15 residues. The CDR3 loop reads CASSLRGAGLETQYF. Here the CDR3 DNA reads TGTGCCAGCAGTCTAAGGGGAGCGGGGTTGGAGACCCAGTACTTC.

The rearrangement joins TRBV5-1 to TRBJ2-5, with TRBD2 matching over 11 bases. The ends lost 4 bases at V and 3 bases at J; junction bases unmatched: 5. Germline values: CDR1 SGHRS, CDR2 YFSETQ. The CDR3 runs to 15 residues. The CDR3, as DNA: TGCGCCAGCAGCCCCCCACTAGCGGGGGAAGAGACCCAGTACTTC. It is translated as CASSPPLAGEETQYF.

J is TRBJ1-1 and V is TRBV2; 8 bases fit TRBD1. The germline gives CDR1 SNHLY, CDR2 FYNNEI. The CDR3 totals 15 residues. V gave up 5 bases and J gave up 0 bases; unmatched junction bases: 5. The CDR3 is CASSPDRAMNTEAFF. The CDR3 coding sequence is TGTGCCAGCAGTCCGGACAGGGCTATGAACACTGAAGCTTTCTTT. The full variable domain, completed using reference TRBV2 and TRBJ1-1, is EPEVTQTPSHQVTQMGQEVILRCVPISNHLYFYWYRQILGQKVEFLVSFYNNEISEKSEIFDDQFSVERPDGSNFTLKIRSTKLEDSAMYFCASSPDRAMNTEAFFGQGTRLTVV.

The chain uses TRBV7-2 and TRBJ2-1; D uncertain. CDR1 SGHTA and CDR2 FQGNSA come from the germline V gene. The germline V and J ends were trimmed by 3 bases and 13 bases, with 7 bases remaining between them. The CDR3 contains 10 residues. CDR3 coding DNA: TGTGCCAGCAGCTTCGAGAATCAGTTCTTC. It specifies CASSFENQFF. The whole variable domain, filled in from reference TRBV7-2 and TRBJ2-1, reads GAGVSQSPSNKVTEKGKDVELRCDPISGHTALYWYRQSLGQGLEFLIYFQGNSAPDKSGLPSDRFSAERTGGSVSTLTIQRTQQEDSAVYLCASSFENQFFGPGTRLTVL.

This chain uses TRBV5-8 with TRBJ1-5; 7 nucleotides agree with TRBD1. CDR1 is SGHTS and CDR2 is YDEGEE in the germline V gene. The CDR3 sequence is 18 residues long. V trimming: 3 bases; J trimming: 2 bases; junction bases outside the gene matches: 14. CDR3 bases: TGTGCCAGCAGCTCAGAGATTACAGGGGTAAGGGGCAATCAGCCCCAGCATTTT. This encodes CASSSEITGVRGNQPQHF.

This chain connects TRBV5-5 to TRBJ2-2; 7 bases map to TRBD1. Germline CDR1 and CDR2: SGHKS and YYEKEE (reference sequence). Losses at the gene ends were 7 bases for V and 5 bases for J; bases not matched to a gene: 8. The CDR3 is 14 amino acids. CDR3 sequence: CASLGQTGTGELFF. The DNA of the CDR3 is TGTGCCAGCTTGGGACAGACTGGGACCGGGGAGCTGTTTTTT.

The chain recombines TRBV6-5 with TRBJ2-7; D remains unclear. V was cut by 5 bases and J by 4 bases, with 6 bases left in between. CDR1 and CDR2 (germline): MNHEY, SVGAGI. The CDR3 runs 11 residues. CDR3 protein: CASSGQYEQYF. The CDR3 nucleotides are TGTGCCAGCAGTGGCCAGTACGAGCAGTACTTC.

V gene TRBV14 combines with J gene TRBJ2-2; D is ambiguous. V lost 7 bases and J lost 1, with 4 bases in between. Per the germline V gene, CDR1 is SGHDN and CDR2 is FVKESK. This CDR3 is built from 12 residues. The CDR3 region has the DNA TGTGCCAGCAATCAGAACACCGGGGAGCTGTTTTTT. This translates into CASNQNTGELFF.

The chain combines TRBV4-2 with TRBJ2-5; D not resolved. Germline V gene data show CDR1 as LGHNA and CDR2 as YNFKEQ. The CDR3 is 13 amino acids. The V gene lost 0 bases and the J gene lost 0 bases, with 2 bases spanning the gap. The CDR3 DNA reads TGTGCCAGCAGCCAAGATAACCAAGAGACCCAGTACTTC. It codes for CASSQDNQETQYF.